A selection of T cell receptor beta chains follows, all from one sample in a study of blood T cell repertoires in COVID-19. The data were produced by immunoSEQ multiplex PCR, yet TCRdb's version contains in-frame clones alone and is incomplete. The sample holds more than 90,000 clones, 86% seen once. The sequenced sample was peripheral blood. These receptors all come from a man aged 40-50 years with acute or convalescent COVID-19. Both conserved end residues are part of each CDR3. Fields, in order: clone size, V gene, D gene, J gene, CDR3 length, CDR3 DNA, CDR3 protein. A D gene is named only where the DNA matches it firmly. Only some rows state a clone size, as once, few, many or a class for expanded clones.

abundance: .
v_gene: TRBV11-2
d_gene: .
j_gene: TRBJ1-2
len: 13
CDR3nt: TGTGCCAGCAGCCGGGGGAGGGGTTGGGGCTACACCTTC
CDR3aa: CASSRGRGWGYTF

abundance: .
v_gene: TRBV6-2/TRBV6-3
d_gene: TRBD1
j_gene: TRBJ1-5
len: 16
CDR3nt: TGTGCCAGCAGCCCATCCAGGGGGAATAGCAATCAGCCCCAGCATTTT
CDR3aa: CASSPSRGNSNQPQHF

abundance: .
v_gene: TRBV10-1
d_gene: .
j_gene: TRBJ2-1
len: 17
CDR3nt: TGCGCCAGCAGTGAGACCGGTGAAGCGGGATCGGGGGCTGAGCAGTTCTTC
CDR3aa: CASSETGEAGSGAEQFF

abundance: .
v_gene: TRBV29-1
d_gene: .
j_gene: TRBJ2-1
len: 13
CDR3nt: TGCAGCGTTAGCGAGTTCTCCTACAATGAGCAGTTCTTC
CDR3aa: CSVSEFSYNEQFF

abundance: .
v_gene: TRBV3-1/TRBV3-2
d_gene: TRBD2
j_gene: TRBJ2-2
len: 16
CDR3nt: TGTGCCAGCAGCCAAGCCCGGGACTACAACACCGGGGAGCTGTTTTTT
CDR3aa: CASSQARDYNTGELFF

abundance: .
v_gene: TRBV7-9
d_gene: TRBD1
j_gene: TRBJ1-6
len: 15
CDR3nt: TGTGCCAGCAGGTCTTCAGGGGGGCCCGGTTCACCCCTCCACTTT
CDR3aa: CASRSSGGPGSPLHF

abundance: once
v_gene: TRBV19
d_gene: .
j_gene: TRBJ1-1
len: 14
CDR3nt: TGTGCCAGTAGAGGGGGGGTTTCGAACACTGAAGCTTTCTTT
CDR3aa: CASRGGVSNTEAFF

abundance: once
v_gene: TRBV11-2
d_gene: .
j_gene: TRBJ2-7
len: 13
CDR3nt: TGTGCCAGCAGCCACGGGGGTTCTTACGAGCAGTACTTC
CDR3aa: CASSHGGSYEQYF

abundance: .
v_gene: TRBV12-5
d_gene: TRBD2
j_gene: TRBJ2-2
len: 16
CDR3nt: TGTGCTAGTGGTTGGGGACTAGCGGAGAACACCGGGGAGCTGTTTTTT
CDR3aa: CASGWGLAENTGELFF

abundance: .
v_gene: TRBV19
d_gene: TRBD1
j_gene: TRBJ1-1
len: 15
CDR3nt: TGTGCCAGTAGTACCGGACAGGGGAGGAACACTGAAGCTTTCTTT
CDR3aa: CASSTGQGRNTEAFF

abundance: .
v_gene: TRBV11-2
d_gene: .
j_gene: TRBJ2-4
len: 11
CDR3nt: TGTGCCAGCAGCTTAGGACAGCTTCAGTACTTC
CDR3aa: CASSLGQLQYF

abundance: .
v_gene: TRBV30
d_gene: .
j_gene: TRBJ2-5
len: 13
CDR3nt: TGTGCCTGGAGTCAGGGGGAGGTGGAGACCCAGTACTTC
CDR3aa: CAWSQGEVETQYF

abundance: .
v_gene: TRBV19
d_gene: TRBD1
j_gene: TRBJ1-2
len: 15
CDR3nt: TGTGCCAGTAAGACTGGGACAGGGGCCAACTATGGCTACACCTTC
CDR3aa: CASKTGTGANYGYTF

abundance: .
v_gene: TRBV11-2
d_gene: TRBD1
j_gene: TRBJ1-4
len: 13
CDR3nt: TGTGCCAGCAGCATTACGTACAGGGGGGAACTGTTTTTT
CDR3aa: CASSITYRGELFF

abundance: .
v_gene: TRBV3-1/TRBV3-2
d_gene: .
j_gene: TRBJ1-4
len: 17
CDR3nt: TGTGCCAGCAGCCAAGAATTCGGGGGGGCTTTCGGTGAAAAACTGTTTTTT
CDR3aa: CASSQEFGGAFGEKLFF

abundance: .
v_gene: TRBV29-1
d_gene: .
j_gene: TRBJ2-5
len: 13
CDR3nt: TGCAGCGTTATCCTCCAAGCGTTAGAGACCCAGTACTTC
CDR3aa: CSVILQALETQYF

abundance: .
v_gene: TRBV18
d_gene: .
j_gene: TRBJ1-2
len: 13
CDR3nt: TGTGCCAGCTCACCCGTTTCGCGGGATGGCTACACCTTC
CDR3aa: CASSPVSRDGYTF

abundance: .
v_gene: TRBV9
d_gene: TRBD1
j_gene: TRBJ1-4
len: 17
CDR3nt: TGTGCCAGCAGCGCCACAGGGGCCCGGGGAACTAATGAAAAACTGTTTTTT
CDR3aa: CASSATGARGTNEKLFF

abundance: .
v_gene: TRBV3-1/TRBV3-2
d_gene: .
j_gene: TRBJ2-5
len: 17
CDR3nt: TGTGCCAGCAGCCAAGCGGCGACTAGACCCGTTTTGGAGACCCAGTACTTC
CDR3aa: CASSQAATRPVLETQYF

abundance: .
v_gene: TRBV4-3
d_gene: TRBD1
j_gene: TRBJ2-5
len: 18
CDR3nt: TGCGCCAGCAGCCAAGATCTTGGAGGACAGGGGGCAACGGAGACCCAGTACTTC
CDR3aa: CASSQDLGGQGATETQYF

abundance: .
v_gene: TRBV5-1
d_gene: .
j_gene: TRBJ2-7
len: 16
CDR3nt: TGCGCCAGCAGCTCGGCAGGGGTCCAGTACTCCTACGAGCAGTACTTC
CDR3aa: CASSSAGVQYSYEQYF

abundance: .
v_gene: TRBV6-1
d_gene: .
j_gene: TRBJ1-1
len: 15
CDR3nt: TGTGCCAGCAGTGACCCCGGAGAGGAGGACACTGAAGCTTTCTTT
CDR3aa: CASSDPGEEDTEAFF

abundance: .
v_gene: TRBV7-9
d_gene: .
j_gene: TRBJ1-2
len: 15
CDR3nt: TGTGCCAGCAGCTTAGGGGAACAGGGAGGGCGTGGCTACACCTTC
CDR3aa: CASSLGEQGGRGYTF

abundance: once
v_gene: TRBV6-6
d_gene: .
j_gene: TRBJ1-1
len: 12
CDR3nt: TGTGCCAGCAGTTTACAAGACACTGAAGCTTTCTTT
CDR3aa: CASSLQDTEAFF

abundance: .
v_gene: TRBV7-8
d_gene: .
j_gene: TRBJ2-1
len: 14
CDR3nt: TGTGCCAGCAGCTTAAATATAGGGGTGGTTGAGCAGTTCTTC
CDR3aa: CASSLNIGVVEQFF

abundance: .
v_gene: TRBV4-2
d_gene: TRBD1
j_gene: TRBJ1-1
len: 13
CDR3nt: TGTGCCAGCAGCGAGGGGGCCGGCACTGAAGCTTTCTTT
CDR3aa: CASSEGAGTEAFF

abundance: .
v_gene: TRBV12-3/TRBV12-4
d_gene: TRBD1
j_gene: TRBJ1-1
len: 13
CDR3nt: TGTGCCTCATCAGGGGGGCTCAACACTGAAGCTTTCTTT
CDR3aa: CASSGGLNTEAFF

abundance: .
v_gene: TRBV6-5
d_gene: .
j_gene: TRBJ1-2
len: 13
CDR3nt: TGTGCCAGCAGTACGGGGGTTAACTATGGCTACACCTTC
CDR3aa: CASSTGVNYGYTF

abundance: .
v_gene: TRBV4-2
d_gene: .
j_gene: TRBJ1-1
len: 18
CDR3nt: TGTGCCAGCAGCCACCTCTCCGGGCCGGGAGGTGGTAGGACTGAAGCTTTCTTT
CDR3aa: CASSHLSGPGGGRTEAFF

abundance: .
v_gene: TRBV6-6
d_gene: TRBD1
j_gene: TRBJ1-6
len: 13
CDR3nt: TGTGCCAGCAGTTTCGGACAGGGCGAGCCCCTCCACTTT
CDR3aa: CASSFGQGEPLHF

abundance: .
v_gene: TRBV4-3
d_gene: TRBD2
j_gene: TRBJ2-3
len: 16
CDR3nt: TGCGCCAGCAGCCTTTTGAGCGGGGGGGGGACAGATACGCAGTATTTT
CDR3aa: CASSLLSGGGTDTQYF

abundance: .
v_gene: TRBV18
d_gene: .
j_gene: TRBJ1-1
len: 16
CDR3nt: TGTGCCAGCTCACCACGGGGGACTCTCAGGAACACTGAAGCTTTCTTT
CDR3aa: CASSPRGTLRNTEAFF

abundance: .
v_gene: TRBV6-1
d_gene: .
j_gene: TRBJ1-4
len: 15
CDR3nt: TGTGCCAGCAGTGATAAATATGAGGGGGATGAAAAACTGTTTTTT
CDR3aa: CASSDKYEGDEKLFF

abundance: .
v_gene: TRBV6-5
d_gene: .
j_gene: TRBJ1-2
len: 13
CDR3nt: TGTGCCAGCAGGAAAACAGGGACCTATGGCTACACCTTC
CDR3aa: CASRKTGTYGYTF

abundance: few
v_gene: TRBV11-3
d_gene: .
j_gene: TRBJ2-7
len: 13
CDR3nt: TGTGCCAGCGCTTCTAGCGCAACCACCGAGCAGTACTTC
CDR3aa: CASASSATTEQYF

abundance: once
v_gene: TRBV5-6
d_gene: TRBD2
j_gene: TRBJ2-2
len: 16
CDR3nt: TGTGCCAGCAGCTTGGTCCCAGCGGGAGAAGGCGGGGAGCTGTTTTTT
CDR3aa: CASSLVPAGEGGELFF

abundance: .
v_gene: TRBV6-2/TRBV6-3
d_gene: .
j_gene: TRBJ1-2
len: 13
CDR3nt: TGTGCCAGCAGTTCCTCAGGGGTGGATGGCTACACCTTC
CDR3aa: CASSSSGVDGYTF

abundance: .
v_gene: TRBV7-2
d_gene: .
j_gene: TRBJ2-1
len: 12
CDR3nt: TGTGCCAGCAGCGTGTTCAGGGATGAGCAGTTCTTC
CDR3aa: CASSVFRDEQFF

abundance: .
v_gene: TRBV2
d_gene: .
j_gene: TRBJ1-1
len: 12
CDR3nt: TGTGCCAGCAGGGTCCTAAACACTGAAGCTTTCTTT
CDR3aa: CASRVLNTEAFF

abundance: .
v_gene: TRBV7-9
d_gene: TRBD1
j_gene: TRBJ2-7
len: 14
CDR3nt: TGTGCCAGCAGCTGGGGACAGACAGTCTACGAGCAGTACTTC
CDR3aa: CASSWGQTVYEQYF

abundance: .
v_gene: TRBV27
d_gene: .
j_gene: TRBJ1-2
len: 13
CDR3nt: TGTGCCAGCAGTTCGGACGGACTCTATGGCTACACCTTC
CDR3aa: CASSSDGLYGYTF

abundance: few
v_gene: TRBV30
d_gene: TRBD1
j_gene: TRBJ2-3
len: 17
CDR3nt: TGTGCCGGAACCGGGACAGGGGTGTCCTTGGACACAGATACGCAGTATTTT
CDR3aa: CAGTGTGVSLDTDTQYF

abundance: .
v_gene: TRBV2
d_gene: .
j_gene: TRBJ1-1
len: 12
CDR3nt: TGTGCCAGCAGTGGAGTCGGCCACGGGGCTTTCTTT
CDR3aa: CASSGVGHGAFF

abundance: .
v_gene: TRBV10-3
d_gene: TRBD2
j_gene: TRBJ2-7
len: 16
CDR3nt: TGTGCCATCAGTGAGAGTGCTAGCGGGGGTAGCTACGAGCAGTACTTC
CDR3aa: CAISESASGGSYEQYF

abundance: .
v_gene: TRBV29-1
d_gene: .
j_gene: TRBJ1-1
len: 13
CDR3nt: TGCAGCGTTGCGCCCAGGAAATACGCTGAAGCTTTCTTT
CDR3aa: CSVAPRKYAEAFF

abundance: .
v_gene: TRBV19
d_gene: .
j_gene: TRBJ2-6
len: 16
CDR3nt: TGTGCCAGTAGTATAGATCTCCTCTCTGGGGCCAACGTCCTGACTTTC
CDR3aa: CASSIDLLSGANVLTF

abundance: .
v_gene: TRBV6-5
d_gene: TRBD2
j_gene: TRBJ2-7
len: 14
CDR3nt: TGTGCCAGCAGAAGGACTAGCGGGAGTAGCGAGCAGTACTTC
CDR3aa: CASRRTSGSSEQYF

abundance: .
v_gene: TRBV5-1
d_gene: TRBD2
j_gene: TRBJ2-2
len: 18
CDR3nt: TGCGCCAGCAGCCCGGGACTAGCGGGAGGTAGAGCCACCGGGGAGCTGTTTTTT
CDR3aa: CASSPGLAGGRATGELFF

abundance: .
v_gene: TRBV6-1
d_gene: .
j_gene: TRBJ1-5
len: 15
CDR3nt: TGTGCCAGCAGTGAACAGGCTGGTAGCAATCAGCCCCAGCATTTT
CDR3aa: CASSEQAGSNQPQHF

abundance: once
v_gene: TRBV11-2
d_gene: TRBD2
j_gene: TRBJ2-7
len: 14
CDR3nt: TGTGCCAGCACCCCTAGCGGGAGGTTCTACGAGCAGTACTTC
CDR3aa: CASTPSGRFYEQYF

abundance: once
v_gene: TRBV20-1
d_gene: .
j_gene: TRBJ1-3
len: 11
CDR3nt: TGCAGTGCCGACTTCGGCGACACCATATATTTT
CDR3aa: CSADFGDTIYF

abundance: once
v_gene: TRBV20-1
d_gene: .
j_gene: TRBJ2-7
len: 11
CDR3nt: TGCAGTGCTAGGGCCCAGTACGAGCAGTACTTC
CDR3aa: CSARAQYEQYF